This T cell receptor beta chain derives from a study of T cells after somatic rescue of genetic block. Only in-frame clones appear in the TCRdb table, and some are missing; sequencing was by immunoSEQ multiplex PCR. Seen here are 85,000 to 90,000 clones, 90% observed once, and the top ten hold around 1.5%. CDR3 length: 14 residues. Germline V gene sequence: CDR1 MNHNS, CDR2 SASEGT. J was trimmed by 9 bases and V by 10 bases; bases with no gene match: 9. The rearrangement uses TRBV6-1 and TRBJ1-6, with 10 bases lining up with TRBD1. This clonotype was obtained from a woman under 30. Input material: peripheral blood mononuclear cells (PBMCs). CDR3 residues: CATGERDRGSPLHF. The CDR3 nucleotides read TGTGCCACGGGAGAAAGGGACAGGGGTTCACCCCTCCACTTT.